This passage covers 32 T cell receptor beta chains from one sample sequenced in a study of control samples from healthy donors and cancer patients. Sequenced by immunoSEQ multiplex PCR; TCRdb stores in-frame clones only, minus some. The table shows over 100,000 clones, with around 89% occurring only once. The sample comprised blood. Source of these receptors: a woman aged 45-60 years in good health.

The CDR3 region is CASSSSKGANSPLHF. Here the CDR3 DNA reads TGTGCCAGCAGCTCCTCGAAAGGGGCGAATTCACCCCTCCACTTT. The chain combines TRBV7-9 with TRBJ1-6; TRBD1 is a possible D gene (5 bases). Germline V CDR1 and CDR2: SEHNR, FQNEAQ (reference sequence). The length of the CDR3 is 15 residues. Trimming removed 4 bases at V and 7 bases at J, with 14 bases between.

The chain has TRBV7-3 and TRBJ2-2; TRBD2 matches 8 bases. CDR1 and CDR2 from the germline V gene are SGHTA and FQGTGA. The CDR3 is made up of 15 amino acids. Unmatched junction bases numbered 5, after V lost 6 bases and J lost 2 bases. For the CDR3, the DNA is TGTGCCAGCAGTAATAGCGGGGCAAACACCGGGGAGCTGTTTTTT. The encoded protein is CASSNSGANTGELFF.

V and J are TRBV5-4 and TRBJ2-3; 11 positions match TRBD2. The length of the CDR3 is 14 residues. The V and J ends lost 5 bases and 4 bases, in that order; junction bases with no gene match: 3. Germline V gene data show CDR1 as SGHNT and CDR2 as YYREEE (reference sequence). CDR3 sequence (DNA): TGTGCCAGCAGGGTAGCGGGGGGGCCAGATACGCAGTATTTT. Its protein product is CASRVAGGPDTQYF.

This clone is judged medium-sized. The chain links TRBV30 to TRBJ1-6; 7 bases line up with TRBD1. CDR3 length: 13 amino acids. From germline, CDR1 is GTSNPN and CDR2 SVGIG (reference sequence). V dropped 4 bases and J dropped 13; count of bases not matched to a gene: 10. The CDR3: CAWNPQGSKPLHF. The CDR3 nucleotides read TGTGCCTGGAATCCACAGGGGTCTAAGCCCCTCCACTTT.

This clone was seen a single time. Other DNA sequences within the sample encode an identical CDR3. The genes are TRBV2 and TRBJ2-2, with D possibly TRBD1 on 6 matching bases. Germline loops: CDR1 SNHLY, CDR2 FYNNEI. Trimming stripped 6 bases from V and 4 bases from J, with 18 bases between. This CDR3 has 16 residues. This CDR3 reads CASRASTGLGTGELFF. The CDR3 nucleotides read TGTGCCAGCAGGGCTAGTACAGGGTTGGGCACCGGGGAGCTGTTTTTT.

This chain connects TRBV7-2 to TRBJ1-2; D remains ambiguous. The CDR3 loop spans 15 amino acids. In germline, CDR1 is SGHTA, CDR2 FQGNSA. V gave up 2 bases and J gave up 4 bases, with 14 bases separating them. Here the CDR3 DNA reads TGTGCCAGCAGCTTACTTTTAGGAGGGTTCTATGGCTACACCTTC. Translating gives CASSLLLGGFYGYTF.

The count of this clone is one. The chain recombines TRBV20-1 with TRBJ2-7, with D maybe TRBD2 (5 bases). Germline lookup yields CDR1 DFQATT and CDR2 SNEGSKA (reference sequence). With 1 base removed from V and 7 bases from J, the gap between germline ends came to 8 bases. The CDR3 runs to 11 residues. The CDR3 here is CSARVTGEQYF. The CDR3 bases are TGCAGTGCTAGAGTGACGGGGGAGCAGTACTTC.

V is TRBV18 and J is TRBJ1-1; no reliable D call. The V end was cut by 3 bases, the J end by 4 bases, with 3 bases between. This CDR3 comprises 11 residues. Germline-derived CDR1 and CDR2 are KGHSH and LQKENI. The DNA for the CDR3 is TGTGCCAGCTCACCCCTCACTGAAGCTTTCTTT. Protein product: CASSPLTEAFF.

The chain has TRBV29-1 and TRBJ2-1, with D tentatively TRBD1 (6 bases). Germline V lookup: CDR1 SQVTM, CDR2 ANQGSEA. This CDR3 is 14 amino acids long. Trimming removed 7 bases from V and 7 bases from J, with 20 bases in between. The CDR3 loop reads CSGGRLQGRNEQFF. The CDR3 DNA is TGCAGCGGCGGTCGCCTACAGGGCCGAAATGAGCAGTTCTTC.

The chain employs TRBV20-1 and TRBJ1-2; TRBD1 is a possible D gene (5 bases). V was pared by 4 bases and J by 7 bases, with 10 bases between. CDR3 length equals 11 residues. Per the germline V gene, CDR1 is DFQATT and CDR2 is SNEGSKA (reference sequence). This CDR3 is CSATREFGYTF. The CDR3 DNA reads TGCAGTGCTACCAGGGAATTTGGCTACACCTTC.

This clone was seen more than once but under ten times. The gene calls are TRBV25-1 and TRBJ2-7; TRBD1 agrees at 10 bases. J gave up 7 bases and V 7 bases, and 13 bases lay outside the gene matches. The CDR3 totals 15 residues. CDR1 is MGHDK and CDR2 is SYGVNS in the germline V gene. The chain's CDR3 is CASTSIRQGANEQYF. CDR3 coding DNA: TGTGCCAGCACCTCTATTAGACAGGGGGCGAATGAGCAGTACTTC.

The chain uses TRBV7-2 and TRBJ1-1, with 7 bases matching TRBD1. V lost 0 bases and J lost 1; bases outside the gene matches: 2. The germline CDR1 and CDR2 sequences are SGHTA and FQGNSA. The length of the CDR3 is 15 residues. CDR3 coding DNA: TGTGCCAGCAGCTTAGCCGGGACAGCGAACACTGAAGCTTTCTTT. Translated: CASSLAGTANTEAFF.

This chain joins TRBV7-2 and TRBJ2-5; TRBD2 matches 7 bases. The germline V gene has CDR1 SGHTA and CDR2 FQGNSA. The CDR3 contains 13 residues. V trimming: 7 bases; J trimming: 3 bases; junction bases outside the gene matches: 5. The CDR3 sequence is CASIPGLEETQYF. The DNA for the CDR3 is TGTGCCAGCATCCCCGGACTAGAAGAGACCCAGTACTTC.

CDR3 nucleotide sequence: TGCGCCAGCTCCCCTTCACAGGCTAACCGACGGAGCAATCAGCCCCAGCATTTT. Its protein product is CASSPSQANRRSNQPQHF. The V call is TRBV23-1, the J call TRBJ1-5; TRBD1 is a possible D gene (5 bases). TRBV23-1 has ORF status, its function being uncertain. The CDR3 loop spans 18 amino acids. The ends were cut back, 8 bases at V and 1 base at J, with 24 bases in the middle.

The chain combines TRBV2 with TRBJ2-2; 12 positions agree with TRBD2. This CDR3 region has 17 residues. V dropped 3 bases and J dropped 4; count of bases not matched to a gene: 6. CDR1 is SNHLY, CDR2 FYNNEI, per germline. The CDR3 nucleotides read TGTGCCAGCAGTGACGGACTAGCGGGGCAGCGCACCGGGGAGCTGTTTTTT. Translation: CASSDGLAGQRTGELFF. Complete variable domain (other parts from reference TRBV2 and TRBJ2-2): EPEVTQTPSHQVTQMGQEVILRCVPISNHLYFYWYRQILGQKVEFLVSFYNNEISEKSEIFDDQFSVERPDGSNFTLKIRSTKLEDSAMYFCASSDGLAGQRTGELFFGEGSRLTVL.

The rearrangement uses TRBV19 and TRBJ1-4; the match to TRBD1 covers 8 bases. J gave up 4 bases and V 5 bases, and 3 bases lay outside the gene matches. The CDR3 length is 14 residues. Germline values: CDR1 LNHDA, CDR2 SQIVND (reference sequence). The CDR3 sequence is CASSFDRGNEKLFF. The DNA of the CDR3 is TGTGCCAGTAGTTTTGACAGGGGTAATGAAAAACTGTTTTTT. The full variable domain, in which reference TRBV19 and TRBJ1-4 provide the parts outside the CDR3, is DGGITQSPKYLFRKEGQNVTLSCEQNLNHDAMYWYRQDPGQGLRLIYYSQIVNDFQKGDIAEGYSVSREKKESFPLTVTSAQKNPTAFYLCASSFDRGNEKLFFGSGTQLSVL.

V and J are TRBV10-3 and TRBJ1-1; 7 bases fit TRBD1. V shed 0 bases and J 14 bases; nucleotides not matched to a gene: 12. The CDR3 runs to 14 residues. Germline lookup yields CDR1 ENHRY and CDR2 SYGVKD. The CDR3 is CAISESGGASRGFF. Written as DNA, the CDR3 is TGTGCCATCAGTGAGTCGGGCGGCGCGAGCAGGGGGTTCTTT.

CDR3 bases: TGTGCCAGCAGCCCCGAGGGGACTAGCGGGGGGGCGTATACGCAGTATTTT. It is translated as CASSPEGTSGGAYTQYF. The chain has TRBV5-4 and TRBJ2-3, with TRBD2 identical over 16 bases. CDR1 SGHNT and CDR2 YYREEE come from the germline V gene (reference sequence). The CDR3 is 17 residues long. V dropped 4 bases and J dropped 7; count of bases not matched to a gene: 9.

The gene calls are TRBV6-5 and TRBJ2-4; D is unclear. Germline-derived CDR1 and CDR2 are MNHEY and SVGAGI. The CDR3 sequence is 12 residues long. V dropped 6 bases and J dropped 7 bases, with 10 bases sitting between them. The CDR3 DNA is TGTGCCAGCAGATCCAGCAGTAACATTCAGTACTTC. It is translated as CASRSSSNIQYF.

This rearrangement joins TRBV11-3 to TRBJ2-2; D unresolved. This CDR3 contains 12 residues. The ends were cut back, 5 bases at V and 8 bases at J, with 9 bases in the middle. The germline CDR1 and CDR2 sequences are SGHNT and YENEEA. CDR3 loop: CASSLGEGELFF. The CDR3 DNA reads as TGTGCCAGCAGCCTTGGAGAAGGGGAGCTGTTTTTT.

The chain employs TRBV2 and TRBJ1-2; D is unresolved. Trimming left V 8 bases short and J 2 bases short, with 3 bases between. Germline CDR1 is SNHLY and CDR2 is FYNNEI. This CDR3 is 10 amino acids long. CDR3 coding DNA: TGTGCCAGCGGCAACTATGGCTACACCTTC. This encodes CASGNYGYTF.

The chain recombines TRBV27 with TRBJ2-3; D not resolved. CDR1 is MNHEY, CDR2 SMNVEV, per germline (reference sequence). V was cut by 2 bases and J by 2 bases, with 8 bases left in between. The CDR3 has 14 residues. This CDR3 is CASSLAEITDTQYF. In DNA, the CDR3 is TGTGCCAGCAGTTTAGCGGAGATCACAGATACGCAGTATTTT.

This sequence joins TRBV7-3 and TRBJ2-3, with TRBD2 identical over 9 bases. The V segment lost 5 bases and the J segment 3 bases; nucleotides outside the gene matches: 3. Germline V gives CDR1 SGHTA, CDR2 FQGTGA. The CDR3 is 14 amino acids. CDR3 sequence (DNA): TGTGCCAGCAGCCCGGGACTAGCTACAGATACGCAGTATTTT. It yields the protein CASSPGLATDTQYF.

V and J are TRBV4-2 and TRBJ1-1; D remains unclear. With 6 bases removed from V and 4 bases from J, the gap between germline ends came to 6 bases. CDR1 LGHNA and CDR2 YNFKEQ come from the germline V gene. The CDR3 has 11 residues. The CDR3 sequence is CASSRATEAFF. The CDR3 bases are TGTGCCAGCAGTAGGGCCACTGAAGCTTTCTTT.

The CDR3 here is CASSSSLRGGQVEQYF. In DNA form, the CDR3 reads TGTGCCAGCAGCTCCTCCCTTCGGGGGGGGCAGGTGGAGCAGTACTTC. The chain combines TRBV7-9 with TRBJ2-7; 8 bases map to TRBD2. Germline V gene data show CDR1 as SEHNR and CDR2 as FQNEAQ (reference sequence). This CDR3 spans 16 amino acids. The V gene end was trimmed by 4 bases and the J gene end by 7 bases; junction bases not matched to a gene: 15. The full variable domain, its missing parts supplied by reference TRBV7-9 and TRBJ2-7, is DTGVSQNPRHKITKRGQNVTFRCDPISEHNRLYWYRQTLGQGPEFLTYFQNEAQLEKSRLLSDRFSAERPKGSFSTLEIQRTEQGDSAMYLCASSSSLRGGQVEQYFGPGTRLTVT.

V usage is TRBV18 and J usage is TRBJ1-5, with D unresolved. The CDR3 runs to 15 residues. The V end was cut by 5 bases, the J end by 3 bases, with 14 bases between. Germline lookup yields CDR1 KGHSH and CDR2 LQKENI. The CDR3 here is CASSSDARDNQPQHF. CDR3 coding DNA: TGTGCCAGCTCATCCGACGCGAGGGACAATCAGCCCCAGCATTTT.

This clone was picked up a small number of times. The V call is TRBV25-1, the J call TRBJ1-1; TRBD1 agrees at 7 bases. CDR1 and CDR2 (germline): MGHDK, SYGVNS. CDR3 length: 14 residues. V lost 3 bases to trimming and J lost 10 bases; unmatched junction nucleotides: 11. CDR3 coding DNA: TGTGCCAGCAGTGATGTCCGGACAGGCCCCGCAGCTTTCTTT. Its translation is CASSDVRTGPAAFF.

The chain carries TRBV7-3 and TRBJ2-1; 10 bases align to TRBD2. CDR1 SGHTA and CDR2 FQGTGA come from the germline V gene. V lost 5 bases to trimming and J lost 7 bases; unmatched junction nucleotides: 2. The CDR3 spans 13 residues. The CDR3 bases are TGTGCCAGCAGCCCTAGCGGGAGTAATGAGCAGTTCTTC. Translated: CASSPSGSNEQFF.

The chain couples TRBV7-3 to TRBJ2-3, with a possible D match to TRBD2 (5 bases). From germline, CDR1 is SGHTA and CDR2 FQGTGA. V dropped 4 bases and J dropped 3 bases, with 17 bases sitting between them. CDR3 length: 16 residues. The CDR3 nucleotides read TGTGCCAGCAGCTCGCGTGGATTCTCGGGGACAGATACGCAGTATTTT. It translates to CASSSRGFSGTDTQYF. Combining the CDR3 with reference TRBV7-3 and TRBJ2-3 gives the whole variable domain GAGVSQTPSNKVTEKGKYVELRCDPISGHTALYWYRQSLGQGPEFLIYFQGTGAADDSGLPNDRFFAVRPEGSVSTLKIQRTERGDSAVYLCASSSRGFSGTDTQYFGPGTRLTVL.

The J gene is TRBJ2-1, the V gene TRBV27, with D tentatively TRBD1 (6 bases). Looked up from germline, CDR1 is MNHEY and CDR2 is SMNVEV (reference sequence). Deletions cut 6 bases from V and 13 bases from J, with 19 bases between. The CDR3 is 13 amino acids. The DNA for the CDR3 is TGTGCCAGCAGCCCCTTACCTGACAGGACTCAGTTCTTC. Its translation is CASSPLPDRTQFF.

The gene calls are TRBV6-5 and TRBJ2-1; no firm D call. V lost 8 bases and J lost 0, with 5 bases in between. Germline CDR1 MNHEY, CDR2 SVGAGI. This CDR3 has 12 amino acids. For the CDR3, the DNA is TGTGCCAGCGGGCCCTCCTACAATGAGCAGTTCTTC. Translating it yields CASGPSYNEQFF.

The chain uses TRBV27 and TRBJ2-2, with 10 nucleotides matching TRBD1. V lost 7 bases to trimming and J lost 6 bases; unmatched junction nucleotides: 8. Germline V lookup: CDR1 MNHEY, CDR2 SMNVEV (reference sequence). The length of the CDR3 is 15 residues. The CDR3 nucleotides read TGTGCCAGCACTCCGTCCGGGACAGGGGCCGGGGAGCTGTTTTTT. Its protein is CASTPSGTGAGELFF.